These 11 T cell receptor beta chains were sequenced from one sample in a study of blood T cell repertoires in COVID-19. The table came from immunoSEQ multiplex PCR; TCRdb's copy has only in-frame clones and leaves some out. The repertoire consists of 31,000 or so clones, with 89% occurring once and the leading ten covering under 30%. The specimen sequenced was peripheral blood. Receptors originate from a man of 80 years or more with acute or convalescent COVID-19.

The chain employs TRBV19 and TRBJ2-5; D is uncertain. The CDR3 consists of 15 residues. CDR1 and CDR2 from the germline V gene are LNHDA and SQIVND (reference sequence). Trimming stripped 5 bases from V and 0 bases from J, with 13 bases between. This chain's CDR3 is CASSSQYRNQETQYF. In nucleotides, the CDR3 is TGTGCCAGTAGTTCCCAGTACAGAAACCAAGAGACCCAGTACTTC.

The rearrangement uses TRBV5-1 and TRBJ2-7; a weak D match, TRBD1 (5 bases). The CDR3 runs 14 residues. Per germline, CDR1 SGHRS and CDR2 YFSETQ. V was cut by 2 bases and J by 6 bases, with 15 bases left in between. The CDR3 nucleotides read TGCGCCAGCAGCTTTAGGCAGGGTACCGGCGAGCAGTACTTC. It encodes CASSFRQGTGEQYF.

The rearrangement joins TRBV3-1 (or the pseudogene TRBV3-2) to TRBJ2-4; 11 nucleotides match TRBD2. Germline V gene lookup returns CDR1 LGHDT and CDR2 YNNKEL (reference sequence). Germline trimming cut 3 bases from V and 1 base from J; bases unmatched to any gene: 20. The CDR3 contains 22 residues. The CDR3 nucleotides read TGTGCCAGCAGCCACTCCCGGAAGATAGGACTAGCGGGTGAAGTGGCCAAAAACATTCAGTACTTC. Translated: CASSHSRKIGLAGEVAKNIQYF.

The chain links TRBV6-5 to TRBJ1-1; 8 nucleotides agree with TRBD1. Germline assignment: CDR1 MNHEY and CDR2 SVGAGI. J was trimmed by 1 base and V by 6 bases; bases with no gene match: 4. The CDR3 spans 14 residues. CDR3 nucleotide sequence: TGTGCCAGCAGAGCGGGACAGGAGAACACTGAAGCTTTCTTT. This encodes CASRAGQENTEAFF.

The chain couples TRBV5-5 to TRBJ1-4, with D uncertain. Trimming cost V 0 bases and J 5 bases, with 5 bases left between them. This CDR3 has 13 residues. The germline CDR1 and CDR2 sequences are SGHKS and YYEKEE (reference sequence). CDR3 residues: CASSLGPNEKLFF. CDR3 nucleotides: TGTGCCAGCAGCTTGGGTCCAAATGAAAAACTGTTTTTT.

The chain employs TRBV11-1 and TRBJ2-7, with TRBD1 matching over 8 bases. The CDR3 sequence is 14 residues long. Germline CDR1 SGHAT, CDR2 FQDESV (reference sequence). The V gene end was trimmed by 2 bases and the J gene end by 2 bases; junction bases not matched to a gene: 2. CDR3 nucleotides: TGTGCCAGCAGCTTACTGGACAGGGCCTACGAGCAGTACTTC. As protein: CASSLLDRAYEQYF.

CDR3 amino acids: CASSLGRSTDTQYF. The CDR3 bases are TGTGCCAGCAGCTTAGGCAGGAGCACAGATACGCAGTATTTT. The chain employs TRBV11-2 and TRBJ2-3; D unresolved. The CDR3 extends over 14 amino acids. Per germline, CDR1 SGHAT and CDR2 FQNNGV. V was clipped by 1 base and J by 0 bases, with 5 bases between them.

The chain recombines TRBV27 with TRBJ1-2; 7 nucleotides align to TRBD1. V was pared by 6 bases and J by 1 base, with 8 bases of the junction left unmatched. The CDR3 is 15 residues long. The germline V gene encodes CDR1 MNHEY and CDR2 SMNVEV (reference sequence). The CDR3 DNA is TGTGCCAGCAGCAGACAGGGAACCGTTAACTATGGCTACACCTTC. This translates into CASSRQGTVNYGYTF.

This chain links TRBV5-1 with TRBJ2-1, with TRBD2 as a possible D gene (6 bases). The CDR3 runs 14 residues. Germline values: CDR1 SGHRS, CDR2 YFSETQ. Deletions cut 3 bases from V and 3 bases from J, with 10 bases between. The CDR3, as DNA: TGCGCCAGCAGCTCCGTGACTAGCTACAATGAGCAGTTCTTC. This codes for CASSSVTSYNEQFF.

V and J are TRBV28 and TRBJ2-7, with 8 bases that match TRBD1. CDR3 length: 14 residues. Trimming at V came to 5 bases and at J to 5 bases, leaving 8 bases not matched to a gene. CDR1 is MDHEN and CDR2 is SYDVKM in the germline V gene. The CDR3 is CASSPWTGTHEQYF. The CDR3 DNA sequence: TGTGCCAGCAGTCCCTGGACAGGGACCCACGAGCAGTACTTC.

The genes are TRBV19 and TRBJ2-1, with TRBD1 matching over 7 bases. V lost 9 bases to trimming and J lost 5 bases; unmatched junction nucleotides: 7. Germline V gene lookup returns CDR1 LNHDA and CDR2 SQIVND (reference sequence). The CDR3 contains 13 residues. The CDR3 loop reads CASSLDRNNEQFF. CDR3 nucleotides: TGTGCCAGCTCACTGGACAGGAACAATGAGCAGTTCTTC.